This TCR beta chain was obtained from a study of T cell changes during pregnancy in multiple sclerosis. The germline V and J ends were trimmed by 8 bases and 0 bases, with 14 bases remaining between them. In germline, CDR1 is SNHLY, CDR2 FYNNEI. The CDR3 loop spans 15 amino acids. Produced via immunoSEQ multiplex PCR; TCRdb's table is partial and in-frame only. Counted here are around 47,000 clones, around 93% occurring once; the ten biggest clones make up more than 4%. This receptor was obtained from a female donor with multiple sclerosis, enrolled in a pregnancy study. V is TRBV2 and J is TRBJ1-3; D is unclear. Sequenced here: CD8+ T cells from peripheral blood mononuclear cells, sampled in the first trimester of pregnancy. The CDR3 bases are TGTGCCAGCGTGGAGGTCCACTACTCTGGAAACACCATATATTTT. Translation gives CASVEVHYSGNTIYF.